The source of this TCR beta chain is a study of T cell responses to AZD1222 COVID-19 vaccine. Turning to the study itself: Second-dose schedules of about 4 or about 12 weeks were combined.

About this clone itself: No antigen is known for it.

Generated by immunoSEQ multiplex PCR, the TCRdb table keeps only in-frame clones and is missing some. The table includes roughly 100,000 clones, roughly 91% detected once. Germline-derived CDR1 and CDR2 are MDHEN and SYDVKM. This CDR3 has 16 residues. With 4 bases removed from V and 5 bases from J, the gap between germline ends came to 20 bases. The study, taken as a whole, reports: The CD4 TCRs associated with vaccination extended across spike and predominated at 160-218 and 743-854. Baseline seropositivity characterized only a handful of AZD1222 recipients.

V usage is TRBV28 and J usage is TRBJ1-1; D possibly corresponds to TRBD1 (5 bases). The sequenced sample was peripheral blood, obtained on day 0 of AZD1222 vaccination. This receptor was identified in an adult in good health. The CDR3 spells CASSYLKPDRRTEAFF. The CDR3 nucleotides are TGTGCCAGCAGTTACTTAAAACCCGACAGACGAACTGAAGCTTTCTTT.